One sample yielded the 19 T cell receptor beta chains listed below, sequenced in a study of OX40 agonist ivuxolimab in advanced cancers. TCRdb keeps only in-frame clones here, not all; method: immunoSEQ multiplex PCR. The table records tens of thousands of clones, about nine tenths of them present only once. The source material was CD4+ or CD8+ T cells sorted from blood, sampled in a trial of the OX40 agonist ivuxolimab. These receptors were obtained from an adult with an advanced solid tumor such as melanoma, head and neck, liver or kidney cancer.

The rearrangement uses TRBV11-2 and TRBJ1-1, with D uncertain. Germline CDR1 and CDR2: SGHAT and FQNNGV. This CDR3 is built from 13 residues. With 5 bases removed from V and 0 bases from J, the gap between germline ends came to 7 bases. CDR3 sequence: CASSLRMNTEAFF. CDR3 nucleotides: TGTGCCAGCAGCCTCCGTATGAACACTGAAGCTTTCTTT.

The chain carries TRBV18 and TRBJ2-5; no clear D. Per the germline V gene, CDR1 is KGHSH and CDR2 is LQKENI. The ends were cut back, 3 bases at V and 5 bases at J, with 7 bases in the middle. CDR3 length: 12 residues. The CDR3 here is CASSPARETQYF. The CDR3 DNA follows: TGTGCCAGCTCACCTGCTAGGGAGACCCAGTACTTC.

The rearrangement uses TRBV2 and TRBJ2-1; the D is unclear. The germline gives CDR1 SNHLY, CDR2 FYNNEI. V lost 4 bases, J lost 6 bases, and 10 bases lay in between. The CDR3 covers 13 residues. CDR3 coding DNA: TGTGCCAGCAGTGCCCTAGATTTCAATGAGCAGTTCTTC. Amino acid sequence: CASSALDFNEQFF.

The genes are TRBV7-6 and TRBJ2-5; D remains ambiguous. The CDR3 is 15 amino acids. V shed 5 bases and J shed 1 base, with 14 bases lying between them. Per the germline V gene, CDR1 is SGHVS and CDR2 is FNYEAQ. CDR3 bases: TGTGCCAGCAGCCAAGGCAGGCCCCCCCAAGAGACCCAGTACTTC. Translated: CASSQGRPPQETQYF.

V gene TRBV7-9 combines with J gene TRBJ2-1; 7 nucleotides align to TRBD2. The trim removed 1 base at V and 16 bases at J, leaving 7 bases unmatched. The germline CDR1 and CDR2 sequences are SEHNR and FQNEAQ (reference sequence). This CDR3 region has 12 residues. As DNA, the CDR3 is TGTGCCAGCAGCTTAGGAGGGAGGGCCCAATTCTTC. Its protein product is CASSLGGRAQFF.

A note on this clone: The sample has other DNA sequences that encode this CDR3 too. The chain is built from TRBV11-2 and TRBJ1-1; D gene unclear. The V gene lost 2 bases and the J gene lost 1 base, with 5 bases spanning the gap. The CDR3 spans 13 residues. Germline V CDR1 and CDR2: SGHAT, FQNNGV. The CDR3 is CASSLTGNTEAFF. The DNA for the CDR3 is TGTGCCAGCAGCTTAACCGGGAACACTGAAGCTTTCTTT.

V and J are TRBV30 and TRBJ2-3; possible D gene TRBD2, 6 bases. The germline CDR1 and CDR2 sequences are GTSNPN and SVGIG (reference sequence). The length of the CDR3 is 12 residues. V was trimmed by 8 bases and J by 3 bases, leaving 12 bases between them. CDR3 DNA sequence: TGTGCCCGTGCGGAGGGTACAGATACGCAGTATTTT. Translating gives CARAEGTDTQYF. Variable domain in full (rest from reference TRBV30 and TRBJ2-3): SQTIHQWPATLVQPVGSPLSLECTVEGTSNPNLYWYRQAAGRGLQLLFYSVGIGQISSEVPQNLSASRPQDRQFILSSKKLLLSDSGFYLCARAEGTDTQYFGPGTRLTVL.

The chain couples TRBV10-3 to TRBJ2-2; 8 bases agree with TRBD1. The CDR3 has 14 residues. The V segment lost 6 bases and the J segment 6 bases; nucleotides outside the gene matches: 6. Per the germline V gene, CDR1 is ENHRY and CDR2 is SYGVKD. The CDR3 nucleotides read TGTGCCATCAGAGGGACAGGAGGGGCCGGGGAGCTGTTTTTT. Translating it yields CAIRGTGGAGELFF.

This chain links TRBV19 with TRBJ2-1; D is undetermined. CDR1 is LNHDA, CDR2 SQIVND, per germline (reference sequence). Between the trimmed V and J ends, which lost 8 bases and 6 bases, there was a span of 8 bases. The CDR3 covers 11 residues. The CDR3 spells CASSRVNEQFF. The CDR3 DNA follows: TGTGCCAGTTCCCGGGTCAATGAGCAGTTCTTC.

CDR3 DNA sequence: TGTGCCAGCAGCTTAGGGGGGCCGGTGGAGCAGTACTTC. This encodes CASSLGGPVEQYF. V and J are TRBV11-2 and TRBJ2-7; maybe TRBD1 (6 bases). Trimming removed 1 base at V and 7 bases at J, with 11 bases between. The CDR3 sequence is 13 residues long. Germline V CDR1 and CDR2: SGHAT, FQNNGV.

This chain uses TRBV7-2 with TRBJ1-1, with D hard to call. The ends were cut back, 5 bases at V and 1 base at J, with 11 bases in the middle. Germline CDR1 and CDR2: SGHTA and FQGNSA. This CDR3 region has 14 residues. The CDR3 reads CASSIHSGNTEAFF. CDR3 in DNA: TGTGCCAGCAGCATTCACAGCGGGAACACTGAAGCTTTCTTT.

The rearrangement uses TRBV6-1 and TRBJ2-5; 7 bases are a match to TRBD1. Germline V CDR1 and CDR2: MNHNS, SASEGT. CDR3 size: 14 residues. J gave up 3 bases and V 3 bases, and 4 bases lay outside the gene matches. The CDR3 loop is CASSEHDREETQYF. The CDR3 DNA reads TGTGCCAGCAGTGAGCACGACAGGGAAGAGACCCAGTACTTC.

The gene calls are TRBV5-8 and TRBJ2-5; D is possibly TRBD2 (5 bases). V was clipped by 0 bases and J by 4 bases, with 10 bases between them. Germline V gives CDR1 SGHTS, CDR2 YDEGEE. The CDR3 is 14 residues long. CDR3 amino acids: CASSLGTGRETQYF. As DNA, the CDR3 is TGTGCCAGCAGCTTGGGGACGGGAAGAGAGACCCAGTACTTC.

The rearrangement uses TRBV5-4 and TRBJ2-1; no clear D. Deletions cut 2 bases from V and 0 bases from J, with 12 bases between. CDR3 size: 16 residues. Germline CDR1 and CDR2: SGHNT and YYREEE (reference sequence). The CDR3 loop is CASSLGRVISYNEQFF. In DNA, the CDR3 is TGTGCCAGCAGCTTAGGTAGGGTAATCTCCTACAATGAGCAGTTCTTC.

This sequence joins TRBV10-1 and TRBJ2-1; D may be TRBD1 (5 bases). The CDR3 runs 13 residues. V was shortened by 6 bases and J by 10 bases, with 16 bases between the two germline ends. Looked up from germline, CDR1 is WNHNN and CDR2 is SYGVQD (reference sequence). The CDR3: CASRADSRPEQFF. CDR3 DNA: TGCGCCAGCAGAGCTGACAGTCGTCCGGAGCAGTTCTTC.

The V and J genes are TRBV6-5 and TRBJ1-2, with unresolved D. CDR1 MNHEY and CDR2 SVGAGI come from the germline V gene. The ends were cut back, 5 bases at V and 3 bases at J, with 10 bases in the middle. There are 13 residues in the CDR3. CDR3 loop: CASSKDSYYGYTF. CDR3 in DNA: TGTGCCAGCAGTAAGGACTCATACTATGGCTACACCTTC.

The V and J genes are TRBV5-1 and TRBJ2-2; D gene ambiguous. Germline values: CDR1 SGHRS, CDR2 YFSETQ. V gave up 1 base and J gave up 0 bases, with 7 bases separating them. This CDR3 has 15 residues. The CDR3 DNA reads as TGCGCCAGCAGCTTGTCCGGCGCGAACACCGGGGAGCTGTTTTTT. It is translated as CASSLSGANTGELFF.

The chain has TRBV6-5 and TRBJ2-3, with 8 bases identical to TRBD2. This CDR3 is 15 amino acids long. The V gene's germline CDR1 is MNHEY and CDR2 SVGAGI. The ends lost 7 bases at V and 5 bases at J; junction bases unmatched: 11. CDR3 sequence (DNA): TGTGCCAGCAAACCCGTGGCGGGAGGAGGAGATACGCAGTATTTT. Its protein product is CASKPVAGGGDTQYF.

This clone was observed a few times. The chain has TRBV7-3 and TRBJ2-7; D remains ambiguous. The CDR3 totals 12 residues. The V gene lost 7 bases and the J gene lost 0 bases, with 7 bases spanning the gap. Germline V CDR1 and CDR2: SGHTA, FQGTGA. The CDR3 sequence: CASNLNSYEQYF. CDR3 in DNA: TGTGCCAGCAATTTGAACTCCTACGAGCAGTACTTC.